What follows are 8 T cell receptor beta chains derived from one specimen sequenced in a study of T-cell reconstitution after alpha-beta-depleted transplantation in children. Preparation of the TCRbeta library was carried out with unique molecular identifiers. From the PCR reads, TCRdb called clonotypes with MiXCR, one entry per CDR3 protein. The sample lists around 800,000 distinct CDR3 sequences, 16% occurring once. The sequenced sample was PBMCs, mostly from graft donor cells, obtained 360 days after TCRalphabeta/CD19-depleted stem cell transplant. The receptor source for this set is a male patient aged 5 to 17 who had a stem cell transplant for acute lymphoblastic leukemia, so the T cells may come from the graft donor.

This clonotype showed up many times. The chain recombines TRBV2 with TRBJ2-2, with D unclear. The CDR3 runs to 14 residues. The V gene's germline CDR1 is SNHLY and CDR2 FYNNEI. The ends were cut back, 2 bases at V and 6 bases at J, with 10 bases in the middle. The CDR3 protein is CASSEQPGAGELFF. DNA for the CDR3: TGTGCCAGCAGTGAACAACCGGGTGCCGGGGAGCTGTTTTTT. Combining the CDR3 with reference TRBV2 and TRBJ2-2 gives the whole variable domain EPEVTQTPSHQVTQMGQEVILRCVPISNHLYFYWYRQILGQKVEFLVSFYNNEISEKSEIFDDQFSVERPDGSNFTLKIRSTKLEDSAMYFCASSEQPGAGELFFGEGSRLTVL.

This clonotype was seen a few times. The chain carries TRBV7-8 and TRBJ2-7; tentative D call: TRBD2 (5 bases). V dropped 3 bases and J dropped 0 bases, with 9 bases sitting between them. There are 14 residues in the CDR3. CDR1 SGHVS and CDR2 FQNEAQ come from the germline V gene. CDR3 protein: CASSLGDISYEQYF. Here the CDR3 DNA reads TGTGCCAGCAGCTTGGGAGATATCTCCTACGAGCAGTACTTC.

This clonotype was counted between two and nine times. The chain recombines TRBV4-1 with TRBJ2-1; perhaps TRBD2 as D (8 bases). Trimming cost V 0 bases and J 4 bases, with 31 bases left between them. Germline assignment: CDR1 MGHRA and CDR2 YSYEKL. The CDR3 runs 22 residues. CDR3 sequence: CASSQDNGIQGRGTSRYNEQFF. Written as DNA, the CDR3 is TGCGCCAGCAGCCAAGATAACGGGATACAGGGGCGCGGGACTAGTCGATACAATGAGCAGTTCTTC.

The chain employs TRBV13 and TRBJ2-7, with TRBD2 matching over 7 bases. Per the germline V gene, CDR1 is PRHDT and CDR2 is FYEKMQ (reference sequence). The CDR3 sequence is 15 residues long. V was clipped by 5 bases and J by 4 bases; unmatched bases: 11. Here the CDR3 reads CASSPVGEGLYEQYF. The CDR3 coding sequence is TGTGCCAGCAGCCCGGTGGGGGAGGGCCTATACGAGCAGTACTTC.

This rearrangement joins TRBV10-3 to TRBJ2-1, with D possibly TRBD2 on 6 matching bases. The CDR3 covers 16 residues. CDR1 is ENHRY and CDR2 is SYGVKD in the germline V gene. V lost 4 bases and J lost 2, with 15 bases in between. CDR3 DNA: TGTGCCATCAGTGTGGCGACGGGAGCCCCCTACAATGAGCAGTTCTTC. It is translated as CAISVATGAPYNEQFF.

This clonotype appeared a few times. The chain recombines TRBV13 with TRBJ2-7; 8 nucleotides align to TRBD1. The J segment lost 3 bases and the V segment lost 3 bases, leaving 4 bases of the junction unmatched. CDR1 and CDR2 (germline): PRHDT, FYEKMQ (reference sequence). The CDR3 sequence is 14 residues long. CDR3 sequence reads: CASSFRDRFYEQYF. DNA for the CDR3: TGTGCCAGCAGCTTCCGGGACAGGTTCTACGAGCAGTACTTC.

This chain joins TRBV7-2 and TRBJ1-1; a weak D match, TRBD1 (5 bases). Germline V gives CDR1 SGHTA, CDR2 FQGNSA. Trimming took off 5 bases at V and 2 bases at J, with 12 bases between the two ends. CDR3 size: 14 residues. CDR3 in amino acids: CASSRRQSNTEAFF. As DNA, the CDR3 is TGTGCCAGCAGCCGACGACAGAGCAACACTGAAGCTTTCTTT.

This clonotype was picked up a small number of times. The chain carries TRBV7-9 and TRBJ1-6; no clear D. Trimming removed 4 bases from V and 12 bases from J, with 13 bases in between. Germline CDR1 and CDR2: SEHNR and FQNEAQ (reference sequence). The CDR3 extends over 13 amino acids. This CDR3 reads CASSSLWGEPLHF. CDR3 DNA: TGTGCCAGCAGCTCACTTTGGGGAGAACCCCTCCACTTT. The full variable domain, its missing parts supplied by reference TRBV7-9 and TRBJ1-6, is DTGVSQNPRHKITKRGQNVTFRCDPISEHNRLYWYRQTLGQGPEFLTYFQNEAQLEKSRLLSDRFSAERPKGSFSTLEIQRTEQGDSAMYLCASSSLWGEPLHFGNGTRLTVT.